This TCR beta chain was captured by sequencing in a study of cytomegalovirus exposure and HLA in healthy donors. Broader study findings: DRB1 showed the most TCR associations and HLA-C the fewest in a later analysis, as rates varied by HLA locus. The dataset shows that most TCR sequences were rare, while some public TCRs occurred in many donors. In an earlier analysis, most TCR beta V segments were productive about 87% or about 30% of the time.

The germline V and J ends were trimmed by 3 bases and 0 bases, with 6 bases remaining between them. The CDR3 consists of 13 residues. Germline assignment: CDR1 SQVTM and CDR2 ANQGSEA. About this clone itself: Its antigen is not known.

The PCR contained 60 Vbeta and 13 Jbeta primers. Assay used: immunoSEQ multiplex PCR; TCRdb lists only in-frame clones, some missing. The sample lists 150,000 to 200,000 clones, around 82% occurring once. This sequence joins TRBV29-1 and TRBJ2-4; D is uncertain. Material: PBMCs. This clonotype originated in a boy younger than 18 in good health and CMV-seronegative. CDR3 residues: CSVELLAKNIQYF. The CDR3 nucleotides are TGCAGCGTTGAGTTACTAGCCAAAAACATTCAGTACTTC.